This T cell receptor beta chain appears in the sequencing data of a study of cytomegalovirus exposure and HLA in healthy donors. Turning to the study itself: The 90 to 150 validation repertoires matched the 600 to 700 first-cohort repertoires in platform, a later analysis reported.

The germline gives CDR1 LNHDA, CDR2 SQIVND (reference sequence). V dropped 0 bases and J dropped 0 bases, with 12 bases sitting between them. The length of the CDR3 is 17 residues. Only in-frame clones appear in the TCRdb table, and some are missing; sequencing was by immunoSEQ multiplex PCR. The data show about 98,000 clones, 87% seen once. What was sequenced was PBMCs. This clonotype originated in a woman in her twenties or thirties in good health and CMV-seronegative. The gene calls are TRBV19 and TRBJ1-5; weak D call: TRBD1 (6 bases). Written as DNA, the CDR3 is TGTGCCAGTAGTATAGAGGGGGCTTCTTATAGCAATCAGCCCCAGCATTTT. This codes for CASSIEGASYSNQPQHF.